In this sample, the clone carrying this TCR beta chain turned up a few times. Its antigen is as yet unknown. V lost 1 base, J lost 4 bases, and 9 bases lay in between. Germline values: CDR1 SGDLS, CDR2 YYNGEE. This CDR3 has 14 amino acids. One heparinised blood draw averaging approximately 100 mL was given by each donor. The sample comes from a study of beta chain features in type 1 diabetes. The isolated RNA, all of it, was reverse transcribed, so expressed TCRB transcripts were what got sequenced. Some clones are missing from TCRdb's copy, which holds only in-frame ones; the method was immunoSEQ multiplex PCR. The sample shows roughly 140,000 clones, roughly 7.2% of them seen only once. Regarding the study as a whole: Sampled from patients, naive, central memory and Treg TCRB repertoires appeared more similar than those sampled from healthy donors.

The specimen was central memory CD4+ T cells from blood. The TCR comes from a woman aged 25-40 years in good health. V and J are TRBV9 and TRBJ1-3; D is ambiguous. For the CDR3, the DNA is TGTGCCAGCAGCGTATGGGAGGAAGGAAACACCATATATTTT. Translating it yields CASSVWEEGNTIYF.